The subject of this entry is one T cell receptor (beta chain). This table comes from immunoSEQ multiplex PCR, and its TCRdb copy is limited to in-frame clones, with some not included. The data hold about 250,000 clones, with 86% observed a single time. The sample is drawn from a study of blood T cell repertoires in COVID-19. Trimming took off 5 bases at V and 10 bases at J, with 15 bases between the two ends. The length of the CDR3 is 14 residues. Germline CDR1 and CDR2: MNHEY and SMNVEV (reference sequence). Input material: peripheral blood. The source of this sequence is a woman aged 60-75 years who had recovered from COVID-19. The V call is TRBV27, the J call TRBJ1-6; a possible D gene is TRBD1 (6 bases). Written as DNA, the CDR3 is TGTGCCAGCAGTCCCCAACAGGGATCCTCACCCCTCCACTTT. This encodes CASSPQQGSSPLHF.